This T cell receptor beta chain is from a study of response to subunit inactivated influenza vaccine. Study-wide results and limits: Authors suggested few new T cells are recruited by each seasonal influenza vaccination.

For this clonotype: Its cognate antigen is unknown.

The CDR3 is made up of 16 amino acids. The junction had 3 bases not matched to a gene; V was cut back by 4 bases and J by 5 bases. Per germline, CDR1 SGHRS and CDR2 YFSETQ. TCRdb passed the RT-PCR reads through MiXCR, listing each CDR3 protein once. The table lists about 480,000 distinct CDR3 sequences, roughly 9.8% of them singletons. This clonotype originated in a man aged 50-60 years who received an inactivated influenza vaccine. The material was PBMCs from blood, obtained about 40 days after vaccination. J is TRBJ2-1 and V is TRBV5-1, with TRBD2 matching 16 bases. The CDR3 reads CASSGTSGRAHNEQFF. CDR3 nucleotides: TGCGCCAGCAGCGGGACTAGCGGGAGGGCCCACAATGAGCAGTTCTTC.